A selection of T cell receptor beta chains follows, all from one sample in a study of beta chain features in type 1 diabetes. Here immunoSEQ multiplex PCR was the method, and the copy in TCRdb shows in-frame clones only, minus some. Among hundreds of thousands of clones, around 12% were seen once, and the ten largest hold 0.0085% to 0.012%. Sample: naive CD4+ T cells from blood. Source of these receptors: a woman younger than 35 with type 1 diabetes. Each CDR3 is given with its conserved first and last residue. Each record gives: J gene, V gene, clone size, D gene, CDR3 DNA, CDR3 protein. A D gene is named only where the DNA matches it firmly. Clone size appears in some rows only: once, few, many, or a class for an expanded clone.

>TRBJ1-1|TRBV6-5|few|TRBD1
TGTGCCAGCAGTTACAGGGGGCCGGACACTGAAGCTTTCTTT
CASSYRGPDTEAFF
>TRBJ2-2|TRBV5-1|few|.
TGCGCCAGCAGCTACCCAGACATTACCGGGGAGCTGTTTTTT
CASSYPDITGELFF
>TRBJ2-7|TRBV13|few|TRBD1
TGTGCCAGCAGCCGCGGACAGGGCGAAACCTACGAGCAGTACTTC
CASSRGQGETYEQYF
>TRBJ1-4|TRBV19|.|TRBD1
TGTGCCACAACAGCCGGGACAGGGGAAGAAAAACTGTTTTTT
CATTAGTGEEKLFF
>TRBJ2-1|TRBV7-9|few|TRBD1
TGTGCCAGCAGCCTGTCGCCGGGACAGGGGGTTAATGAGCAGTTCTTC
CASSLSPGQGVNEQFF
>TRBJ1-5|TRBV18|.|TRBD1
TGTGCCAGCTCACCCGGGACAGGGTTTCAGCCCCAGCATTTT
CASSPGTGFQPQHF
>TRBJ2-1|TRBV7-2|few|TRBD2
TGTGCCAGCAGCCCGACTAGCGGGGGGTGGGATGAGCAGTTCTTC
CASSPTSGGWDEQFF
>TRBJ2-7|TRBV15|few|.
TGTGCCACCAGCAGACCAACCAGGGATCACGAGCAGTACTTC
CATSRPTRDHEQYF
>TRBJ2-1|TRBV5-4|.|TRBD2
TGTGCCAGCAGCCAAGCGTCTAGCGGGGGCTACAATGAGCAGTTCTTC
CASSQASSGGYNEQFF
>TRBJ1-2|TRBV18|few|TRBD1
TGTGCCAGCTCGGGGACAGGGGGTAGTAACTATGGCTACACCTTC
CASSGTGGSNYGYTF
>TRBJ2-5|TRBV18|.|.
TGTGCCAGCTCACCGAGCAGGGAAGAGACCCAGTACTTC
CASSPSREETQYF
>TRBJ1-1|TRBV30|few|TRBD1
TGTGCCTGGAGTGTCTTGGACAGGGGGACTGAAGCTTTCTTT
CAWSVLDRGTEAFF
>TRBJ1-5|TRBV19|few|.
TGTGCCAGTAGTGTGGGGGCGAGCAATCAGCCCCAGCATTTT
CASSVGASNQPQHF
>TRBJ2-5|TRBV27|.|.
TGTGCCAGCAGTTTTGGGCGTTCCGCAGAGACCCAGTACTTC
CASSFGRSAETQYF
>TRBJ2-1|TRBV6-1|few|.
TGTGCCAGCAGTGATAGAGGTTACAATGAGCAGTTCTTC
CASSDRGYNEQFF
>TRBJ2-5|TRBV28|.|TRBD2
TGTGCCAGCAGTTTCCTAGCGGGGAAAAAAGAGACCCAGTACTTC
CASSFLAGKKETQYF
>TRBJ1-5|TRBV28|few|.
TGTGCCAGCCGTTACCCTGGGGGGAGCAATCAGCCCCAGCATTTT
CASRYPGGSNQPQHF
>TRBJ2-5|TRBV5-1|.|.
TGCGCCAGCAGCCCCGGGACATTAGAAGAGACCCAGTACTTC
CASSPGTLEETQYF
>TRBJ2-2|TRBV6-1|.|.
TGTGCCAGCAGTGAACCTCCCTCCCCCGGGGAGCTGTTTTTT
CASSEPPSPGELFF
>TRBJ2-2|TRBV10-3|.|.
TGTGCCATCAGTGACGGGGTGGGGGAGCTGTTTTTT
CAISDGVGELFF
>TRBJ2-6|TRBV5-4|.|TRBD1
TGTGCCAGCACCTCCGGGACAGGCCGCTCTGGGGCCAACGTCCTGACTTTC
CASTSGTGRSGANVLTF
>TRBJ2-1|TRBV11-3|.|.
TGTGCCAGCGTACCTGACTCGAGGCGGGATGAGCAGTTCTTC
CASVPDSRRDEQFF
>TRBJ1-1|TRBV5-1|few|.
TGCGCCAGCAGGACGGACAGTGCGGTTGAAGCCTCTGAAGCTTTCTTT
CASRTDSAVEASEAFF
>TRBJ2-7|TRBV5-1|.|.
TGCGCCAGCAGCCCCCCAGGAAGCCACGAGCAGTACTTC
CASSPPGSHEQYF
>TRBJ2-3|TRBV9|few|TRBD2
TGTGCCAGCAGCTTAGCGGGGGGGCACACAGATACGCAGTATTTT
CASSLAGGHTDTQYF
>TRBJ2-1|TRBV5-4|.|TRBD2
TGTGCCAGCAGCTCTCGGGCTAGCGGACTCTACAATGAGCAGTTCTTC
CASSSRASGLYNEQFF
>TRBJ2-7|TRBV25-1|.|TRBD1
TGTGCCAGCGGTATTTCGGGACAGGGGACCTACGAGCAGTACTTC
CASGISGQGTYEQYF
>TRBJ2-3|TRBV2|.|TRBD2
TGTGCCAGCAGTGACGGACTAGCGCGGACAAAGGGAGATACGCAGTATTTT
CASSDGLARTKGDTQYF
>TRBJ2-5|TRBV10-3|few|TRBD1
TGTGCCATCAGCGCACAAGCCGGGACAGGGGTAGAGACCCAGTACTTC
CAISAQAGTGVETQYF
>TRBJ2-6|TRBV7-9|.|.
TGTGCCAGCAGCCTACCGGGGAGTGGGGCCAACGTCCTGACTTTC
CASSLPGSGANVLTF
>TRBJ1-2|TRBV6-6|.|TRBD1
TGTGCCAGCAGTAGTGGACAGGGATATGGCTACACCTTC
CASSSGQGYGYTF
>TRBJ2-5|TRBV27|few|.
TGTGCCAGCAGTTCCGGACTGCACTTACAAGAGACCCAGTACTTC
CASSSGLHLQETQYF
>TRBJ2-5|TRBV9|few|TRBD2
TGTGCCAGCAGCGTTTCAGCGGGGGGGCCAGAGACCCAGTACTTC
CASSVSAGGPETQYF
>TRBJ2-3|TRBV7-2|.|TRBD2
TGTGCCAGCAGCTTAGCAACTAGCGGGAGTGGCGATACGCAGTATTTT
CASSLATSGSGDTQYF
>TRBJ1-5|TRBV2|.|TRBD1
TGTGCCAGCAGTGTATCAGGGGGCCATCAGCCCCAGCATTTT
CASSVSGGHQPQHF
>TRBJ2-7|TRBV19|few|.
TGTGCCAGTAGTATAGAACCACTTTCCTACGAGCAGTACTTC
CASSIEPLSYEQYF
>TRBJ1-2|TRBV19|few|TRBD1
TGTGCCAGTTCCCGTACAGGGGGGGGGAACTATGGCTACACCTTC
CASSRTGGGNYGYTF
>TRBJ2-7|TRBV19|few|.
TGTGCCAGTAGTACGAAGACACGTTACTACGAGCAGTACTTC
CASSTKTRYYEQYF
>TRBJ1-6|TRBV9|few|.
TGTGCCAGCAGCCGCGCGGGTGCCTATAATTCACCCCTCCACTTT
CASSRAGAYNSPLHF
>TRBJ1-2|TRBV4-3|.|TRBD1
TGCGCCAGCAGCCAAGAGGGACAGAACTATGGCTACACCTTC
CASSQEGQNYGYTF
>TRBJ1-1|TRBV10-3|few|.
TGTGCCATCAGGAAGGACTCAACGAACACTGAAGCTTTCTTT
CAIRKDSTNTEAFF
>TRBJ2-3|TRBV7-2|.|.
TGTGCCAGCAGCTCCCAGCCTGGACACATGAGCACAGATACGCAGTATTTT
CASSSQPGHMSTDTQYF
>TRBJ2-5|TRBV27|.|TRBD1
TGTGCCAGCAGTTTATTGGTTCGTGGAGACAGGGTAGAGACCCAGTACTTC
CASSLLVRGDRVETQYF
>TRBJ2-2|TRBV5-1|.|TRBD1
TGCGCCAGCAGCTTCGCTCAGGGGGTGAGCGGGGAGCTGTTTTTT
CASSFAQGVSGELFF
>TRBJ2-1|TRBV28|few|TRBD2
TGTGCCATCCGCCGAGAAAGCGGGAGTAGGCTGTTCTTC
CAIRRESGSRLFF
>TRBJ1-6|TRBV7-8|.|TRBD1
TGTGCCAGCAGCTCCCGACAGGGAGCGAATTCACCCCTCCACTTT
CASSSRQGANSPLHF
>TRBJ2-3|TRBV10-3|few|TRBD2
TGTGCCCATAAAGCGGGAGCGACAGATACGCAGTATTTT
CAHKAGATDTQYF
>TRBJ1-1|TRBV29-1|few|.
TGCAGCGTTGACCTCCTAAGGGGCAACTCCAAAAACACTGAAGCTTTCTTT
CSVDLLRGNSKNTEAFF
>TRBJ1-5|TRBV2|.|.
TGTGCCAGCAGTGAGGAGGGCCCCAGGGATCAGCCCCAGCATTTT
CASSEEGPRDQPQHF
>TRBJ2-7|TRBV7-2|.|.
TGTGCCAGCAGCCCAAGGCCCAGGGCCCCCTACGAGCAGTACTTC
CASSPRPRAPYEQYF
>TRBJ2-7|TRBV6-6|.|TRBD1
TGTGCCAGCAGACCCGCCTCGGACAGGGACTACGAGCAGTACTTC
CASRPASDRDYEQYF
>TRBJ2-3|TRBV27|few|.
TGTGCCAGCAGCTTATCCGGGGGGCTACCAGATACGCAGTATTTT
CASSLSGGLPDTQYF
>TRBJ1-1|TRBV25-1|.|TRBD1
TGTGCCAGCCTAGGCCGGGACAGGAAAAGGGCTGAAGCTTTCTTT
CASLGRDRKRAEAFF
>TRBJ2-1|TRBV28|.|TRBD2
TGTGCCAGCAGTTCACCCGGGAGGGGATACAATGAGCAGTTCTTC
CASSSPGRGYNEQFF
>TRBJ1-5|TRBV18|.|.
TGTGCCAGCTCCCCCAATCCCAGCAATCAGCCCCAGCATTTT
CASSPNPSNQPQHF
>TRBJ2-1|TRBV5-1|few|TRBD1
TGCGCCAGCAGCACAACCGGGACAGGATACAATGAGCAGTTCTTC
CASSTTGTGYNEQFF
>TRBJ2-1|TRBV9|few|TRBD2
TGTGCCAGCAGCGCCCGGGGGGGCTCCTACAATGAGCAGTTCTTC
CASSARGGSYNEQFF
>TRBJ1-6|TRBV4-3|.|.
TGCGCCAGCAGCCAAGAAAGTAGTAGTTCACCCCTCCACTTT
CASSQESSSSPLHF
>TRBJ2-4|TRBV6-5|few|.
TGTGCCAGCAGTTCCCAGGGGCGGCGAAACATTCAGTACTTC
CASSSQGRRNIQYF